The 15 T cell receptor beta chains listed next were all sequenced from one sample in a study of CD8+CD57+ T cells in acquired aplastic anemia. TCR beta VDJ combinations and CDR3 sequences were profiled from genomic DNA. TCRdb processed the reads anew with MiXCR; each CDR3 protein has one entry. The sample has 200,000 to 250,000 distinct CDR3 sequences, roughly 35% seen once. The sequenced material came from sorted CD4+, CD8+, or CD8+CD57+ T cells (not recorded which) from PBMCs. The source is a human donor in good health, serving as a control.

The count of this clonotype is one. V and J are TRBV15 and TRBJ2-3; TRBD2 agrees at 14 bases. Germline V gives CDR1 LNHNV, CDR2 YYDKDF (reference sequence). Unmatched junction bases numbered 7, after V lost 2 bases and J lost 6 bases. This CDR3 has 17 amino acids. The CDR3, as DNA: TGTGCCACCAGCAGATACCGGACTAGCGGGGGGCTGGATACGCAGTATTTT. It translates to CATSRYRTSGGLDTQYF.

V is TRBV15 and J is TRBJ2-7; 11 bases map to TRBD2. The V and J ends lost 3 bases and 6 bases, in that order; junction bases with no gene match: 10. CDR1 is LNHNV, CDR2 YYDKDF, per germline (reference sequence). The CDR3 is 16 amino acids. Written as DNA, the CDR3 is TGTGCCACCAGCAGGCTCACCGGGACTAGCGGCGCCGAGCAGTACTTC. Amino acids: CATSRLTGTSGAEQYF.

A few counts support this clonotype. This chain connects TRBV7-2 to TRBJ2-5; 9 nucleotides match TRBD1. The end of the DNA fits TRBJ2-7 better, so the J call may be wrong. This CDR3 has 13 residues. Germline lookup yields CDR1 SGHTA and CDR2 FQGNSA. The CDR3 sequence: CASSSDRGYEQYF. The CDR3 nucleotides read TGTGCCAGCAGTTCGGACAGGGGCTACGAGCAGTACTTC.

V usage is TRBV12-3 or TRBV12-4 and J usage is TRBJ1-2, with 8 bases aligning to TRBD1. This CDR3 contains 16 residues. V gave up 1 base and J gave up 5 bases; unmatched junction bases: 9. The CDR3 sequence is CASSLGAGGARYGYTF. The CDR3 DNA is TGTGCCAGCAGTTTAGGAGCAGGGGGCGCGAGGTATGGCTACACCTTC.

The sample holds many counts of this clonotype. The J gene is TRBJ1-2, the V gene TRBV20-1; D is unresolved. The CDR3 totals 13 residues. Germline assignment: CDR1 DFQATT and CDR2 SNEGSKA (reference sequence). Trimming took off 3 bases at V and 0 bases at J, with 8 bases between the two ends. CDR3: CSARAGANYGYTF. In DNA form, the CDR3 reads TGCAGTGCTAGGGCCGGGGCTAACTATGGCTACACCTTC.

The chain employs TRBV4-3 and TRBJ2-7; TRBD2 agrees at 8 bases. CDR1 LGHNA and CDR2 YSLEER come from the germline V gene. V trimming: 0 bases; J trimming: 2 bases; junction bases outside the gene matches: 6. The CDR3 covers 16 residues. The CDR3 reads CASSQDLAGPTYEQYF. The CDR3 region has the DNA TGCGCCAGCAGCCAAGACCTAGCGGGTCCCACCTACGAGCAGTACTTC.

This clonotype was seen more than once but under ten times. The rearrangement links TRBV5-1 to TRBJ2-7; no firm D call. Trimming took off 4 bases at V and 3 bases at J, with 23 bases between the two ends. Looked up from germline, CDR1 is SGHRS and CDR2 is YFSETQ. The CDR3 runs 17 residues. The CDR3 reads CASSPDGRQRTNYEQYF. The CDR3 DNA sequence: TGCGCCAGCAGCCCGGATGGGCGGCAACGGACGAACTACGAGCAGTACTTC.

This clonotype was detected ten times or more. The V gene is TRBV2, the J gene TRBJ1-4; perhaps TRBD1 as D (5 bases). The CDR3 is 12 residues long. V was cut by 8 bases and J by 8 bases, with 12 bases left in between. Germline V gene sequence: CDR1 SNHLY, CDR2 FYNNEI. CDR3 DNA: TGTGCCAGCGGGGGTTCGAGAGAAAAACTGTTTTTT. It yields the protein CASGGSREKLFF.

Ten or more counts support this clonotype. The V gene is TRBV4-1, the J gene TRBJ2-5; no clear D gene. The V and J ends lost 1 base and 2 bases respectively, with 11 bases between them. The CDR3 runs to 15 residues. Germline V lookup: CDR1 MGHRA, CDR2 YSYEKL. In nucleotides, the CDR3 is TGCGCCAGCAGCCAAGGGTACAGTCTACAAGAGACCCAGTACTTC. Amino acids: CASSQGYSLQETQYF.

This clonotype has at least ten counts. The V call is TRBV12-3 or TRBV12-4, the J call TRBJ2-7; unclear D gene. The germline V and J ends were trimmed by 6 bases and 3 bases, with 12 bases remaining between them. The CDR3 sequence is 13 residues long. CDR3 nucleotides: TGTGCCAGCAGCCGACGAGTACGCTACGAGCAGTACTTC. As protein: CASSRRVRYEQYF.

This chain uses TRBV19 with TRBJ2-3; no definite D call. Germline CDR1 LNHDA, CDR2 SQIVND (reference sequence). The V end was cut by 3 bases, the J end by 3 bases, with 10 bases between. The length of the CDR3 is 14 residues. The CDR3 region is CASSISIGTDTQYF. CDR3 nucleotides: TGTGCCAGTAGTATTTCCATCGGGACAGATACGCAGTATTTT.

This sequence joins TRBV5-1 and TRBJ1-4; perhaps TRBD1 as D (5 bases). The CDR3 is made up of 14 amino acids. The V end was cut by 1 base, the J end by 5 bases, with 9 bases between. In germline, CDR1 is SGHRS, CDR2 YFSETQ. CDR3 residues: CASSLTGRNEKLFF. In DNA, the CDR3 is TGCGCCAGCAGCTTGACAGGTCGGAATGAAAAACTGTTTTTT. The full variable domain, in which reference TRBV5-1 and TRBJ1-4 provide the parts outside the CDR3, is KAGVTQTPRYLIKTRGQQVTLSCSPISGHRSVSWYQQTPGQGLQFLFEYFSETQRNKGNFPGRFSGRQFSNSRSEMNVSTLELGDSALYLCASSLTGRNEKLFFGSGTQLSVL.

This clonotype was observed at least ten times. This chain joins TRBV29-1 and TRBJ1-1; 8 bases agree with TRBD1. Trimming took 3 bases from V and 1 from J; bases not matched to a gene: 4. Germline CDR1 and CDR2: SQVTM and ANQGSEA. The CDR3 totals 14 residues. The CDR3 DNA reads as TGCAGCGTTGATACAGGGGGGGGGAACACTGAAGCTTTCTTT. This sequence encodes CSVDTGGGNTEAFF. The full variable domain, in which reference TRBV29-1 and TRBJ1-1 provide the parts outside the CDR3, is SAVISQKPSRDICQRGTSLTIQCQVDSQVTMMFWYRQQPGQSLTLIATANQGSEATYESGFVIDKFPISRPNLTFSTLTVSNMSPEDSSIYLCSVDTGGGNTEAFFGQGTRLTVV.

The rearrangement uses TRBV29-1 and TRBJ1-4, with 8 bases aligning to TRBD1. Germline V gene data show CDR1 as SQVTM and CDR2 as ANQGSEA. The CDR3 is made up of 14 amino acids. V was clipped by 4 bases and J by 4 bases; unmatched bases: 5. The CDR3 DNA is TGCAGCGTTGGTCGGACAGGGAGTAATGAAAAACTGTTTTTT. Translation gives CSVGRTGSNEKLFF. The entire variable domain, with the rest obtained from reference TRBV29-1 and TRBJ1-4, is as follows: SAVISQKPSRDICQRGTSLTIQCQVDSQVTMMFWYRQQPGQSLTLIATANQGSEATYESGFVIDKFPISRPNLTFSTLTVSNMSPEDSSIYLCSVGRTGSNEKLFFGSGTQLSVL.

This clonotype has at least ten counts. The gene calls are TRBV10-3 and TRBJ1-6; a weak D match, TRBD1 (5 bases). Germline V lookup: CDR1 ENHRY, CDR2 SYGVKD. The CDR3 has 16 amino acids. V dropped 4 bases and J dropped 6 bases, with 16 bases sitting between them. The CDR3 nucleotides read TGTGCCATCAGTGTTTCGCCGGGACGGATTAATTCACCCCTCCACTTT. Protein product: CAISVSPGRINSPLHF.